The 21 T cell receptor beta chains listed next were all sequenced from one sample in a study of blood T cells in healthy people across ages (dated by TCRdb to 2014 to 2015). Libraries came from 5' RACE. Sequencer: Illumina HiSeq 2500. A second PCR of roughly 6 to 11 cycles was run with a J-beta primer mix and a sample-barcoded 5' primer. In TCRdb, the public reads were trimmed at Q25 with fastp and aligned with MiXCR, with productive beta chains retained. Identical CDR3 protein sequences are pooled into one entry, listed with their most common genes and DNA. This sample is represented by about a million distinct CDR3 sequences; roughly 51% of them were singletons. The ten largest clonotypes hold about 21% of the sample. Sequencing used blood. These receptors were obtained from an older woman in good health.

The genes are TRBV18 and TRBJ2-7, with TRBD2 matching over 7 bases. The J call is uncertain, as TRBJ2-5 better fits the DNA end. The V gene's germline CDR1 is KGHSH and CDR2 LQKENI. The CDR3 contains 16 residues. DNA of the CDR3: TGTGCCAGCCCCGGACACCCTAGCGGAGGTCTGGAGACCCAGTACTTC. It is translated as CASPGHPSGGLETQYF.

This chain links TRBV6-2 or TRBV6-3 with TRBJ1-2, with 8 bases fitting TRBD1. There are 13 residues in the CDR3. Germline CDR1 is MNHEY and CDR2 is SVGEGT. The junction had 3 bases not matched to a gene; V was cut back by 7 bases and J by 2 bases. In DNA form, the CDR3 reads TGTGCCAGCAAGCAGGGGGCGAACTATGGCTACACCTTC. Translation gives CASKQGANYGYTF.

The chain carries TRBV5-1 and TRBJ1-2; D call uncertain. The germline gives CDR1 SGHRS, CDR2 YFSETQ. CDR3 length: 15 residues. Trimming cost V 1 base and J 6 bases, with 16 bases left between them. The CDR3 DNA is TGCGCCAGCAGCTTGCCAGGCAGCACCCCGGATGGCTACACCTTC. Translated: CASSLPGSTPDGYTF.

The rearrangement links TRBV2 to TRBJ2-1; D possibly corresponds to TRBD2 (6 bases). Looked up from germline, CDR1 is SNHLY and CDR2 is FYNNEI. The V and J ends lost 4 bases and 7 bases respectively, with 14 bases between them. The CDR3 has 14 residues. The CDR3 sequence is CASSGVLAQNEQFF. The CDR3 DNA sequence: TGTGCCAGCAGTGGTGTTCTAGCGCAAAATGAGCAGTTCTTC.

The chain uses TRBV10-3 and TRBJ2-3; D remains ambiguous. The CDR3 runs 14 residues. The V end was cut by 0 bases, the J end by 2 bases, with 6 bases between. Germline CDR1 ENHRY, CDR2 SYGVKD. Here the CDR3 reads CAISESAPTDTQYF. CDR3 DNA sequence: TGTGCCATCAGTGAGTCTGCCCCCACAGATACGCAGTATTTT.

This chain connects TRBV28 to TRBJ2-1, with D possibly being TRBD2 (5 bases). CDR1 and CDR2 from the germline V gene are MDHEN and SYDVKM. The CDR3 runs to 13 residues. V was shortened by 6 bases and J by 4 bases, with 10 bases between the two germline ends. The CDR3: CASREESYNEQFF. DNA of the CDR3: TGTGCCAGCAGGGAGGAGTCTTACAATGAGCAGTTCTTC.

The chain joins TRBV28 to TRBJ2-1; D perhaps matches TRBD1 (5 bases). The CDR3 is 16 amino acids. V lost 7 bases, J lost 5 bases, and 21 bases lay in between. CDR1 and CDR2 (germline): MDHEN, SYDVKM. CDR3 DNA: TGTGCCAGCAAGGCAACGCAGGGAACTGTCAACAATGAGCAGTTCTTC. Translation: CASKATQGTVNNEQFF.

This clonotype was picked up many times. This chain connects TRBV29-1 to TRBJ2-1, with TRBD1 matching over 10 bases. J was trimmed by 6 bases and V by 7 bases; bases with no gene match: 3. The CDR3 has 12 residues. Germline CDR1 SQVTM, CDR2 ANQGSEA. CDR3 nucleotides: TGCAGCGCCCGGACAGGGGGCAATGAGCAGTTCTTC. Encoded protein: CSARTGGNEQFF.

V gene TRBV21-1 combines with J gene TRBJ2-5; the D call of TRBD1 is as the table states it, not checked on the DNA. TRBV21-1 is described as a pseudogene. This CDR3 spans 17 amino acids. CDR3 residues: CASSKAVTAAPLETQYF. The CDR3 nucleotides are TGTGCCAGCAGCAAAGCGGTTACAGCCGCCCCGTTAGAGACCCAGTACTTC.

V usage is TRBV6-4 and J usage is TRBJ2-1; maybe TRBD1 (6 bases). Trimming pared 3 bases from V and 6 bases from J, leaving 18 bases between. Germline lookup yields CDR1 MRHNA and CDR2 SNTAGT. This CDR3 comprises 16 residues. In DNA form, the CDR3 reads TGTGCCAGCAGTGAACAGGGCTTGGCCTCTTCCAATGAGCAGTTCTTC. Translation: CASSEQGLASSNEQFF.

V is TRBV12-3 or TRBV12-4 and J is TRBJ2-5; 9 bases are shared with TRBD1. CDR3 length: 14 residues. V gave up 3 bases and J gave up 5 bases; unmatched junction bases: 4. As DNA, the CDR3 is TGTGCCAGCAGTTTTGCGACAGGGGGGGAGACCCAGTACTTC. Its translation: CASSFATGGETQYF.

This clonotype came up a few times. CDR3 DNA: TGTGCCAGCAGCCAAAGAAGCCCCGGGACAAAAGCCAGCTCCTACAATGAGCAGTTCTTC. Protein sequence: CASSQRSPGTKASSYNEQFF. The chain uses TRBV4-2 and TRBJ2-1, with D maybe TRBD1 (6 bases). CDR3 length: 20 residues. Germline lookup yields CDR1 LGHNA and CDR2 YNFKEQ. V lost 2 bases and J lost 0, with 23 bases in between.

The chain carries TRBV5-5 and TRBJ2-7; no definite D call. Trimming took off 0 bases at V and 1 base at J, with 11 bases between the two ends. The germline V gene has CDR1 SGHKS and CDR2 YYEKEE (reference sequence). The CDR3 has 15 residues. CDR3 in DNA: TGTGCCAGCAGCTTGGTTTCTGATTGGTCCTACGAGCAGTACTTC. Encoded protein: CASSLVSDWSYEQYF.

This clonotype has just one count. V gene TRBV2 combines with J gene TRBJ2-1, with D perhaps TRBD1 (5 bases). Germline V lookup: CDR1 SNHLY, CDR2 FYNNEI. V was trimmed by 6 bases and J by 15 bases, leaving 21 bases between them. The CDR3 totals 13 residues. The CDR3 DNA reads as TGTGCCAGCAGAAGTAAAGACAGCCATTCTACGTTCTTC. It codes for CASRSKDSHSTFF. The variable domain in full, with the rest retrieved from reference TRBV2 and TRBJ2-1, is EPEVTQTPSHQVTQMGQEVILRCVPISNHLYFYWYRQILGQKVEFLVSFYNNEISEKSEIFDDQFSVERPDGSNFTLKIRSTKLEDSAMYFCASRSKDSHSTFFGPGTRLTVL.

The chain recombines TRBV7-2 with TRBJ2-3, with D uncertain. CDR1 and CDR2 from the germline V gene are SGHTA and FQGNSA. V was pared by 3 bases and J by 0 bases, with 7 bases between. The CDR3 is 14 amino acids. This chain's CDR3 is CASSFRASTDTQYF. The CDR3 nucleotides read TGTGCCAGCAGCTTTCGCGCGAGCACAGATACGCAGTATTTT.

The chain couples TRBV25-1 to TRBJ2-2; 9 bases fit TRBD2. Germline assignment: CDR1 MGHDK and CDR2 SYGVNS. The CDR3 is 17 amino acids. V lost 0 bases to trimming and J lost 5 bases; unmatched junction nucleotides: 7. CDR3 bases: TGTGCCAGCAGTGAATATGGCGGCGGGAGGGATACCGGGGAGCTGTTTTTT. Its translation is CASSEYGGGRDTGELFF.

The V gene is TRBV7-2, the J gene TRBJ1-2; possibly TRBD1 for D (5 bases). Trimming shortened V by 5 bases and J by 8 bases, and 18 bases separated the two germline ends. Germline CDR1 SGHTA, CDR2 FQGNSA. CDR3 length: 14 residues. DNA of the CDR3: TGTGCCAGCAGCCTAAGTGGGACCTATGGGGGCTACACCTTC. Translating gives CASSLSGTYGGYTF.

V and J are TRBV5-6 and TRBJ2-3; TRBD1 agrees at 9 bases. V trimming: 3 bases; J trimming: 4 bases; junction bases outside the gene matches: 9. Per germline, CDR1 SGHDT and CDR2 YYEEEE. The CDR3 consists of 16 residues. The CDR3 is CASSSTGTGSPDTQYF. The CDR3 DNA reads TGTGCCAGCAGCTCTACCGGGACAGGGAGTCCAGATACGCAGTATTTT.

The V call is TRBV28, the J call TRBJ2-1; 7 bases line up with TRBD2. There are 15 residues in the CDR3. The V and J ends lost 6 bases and 2 bases, in that order; junction bases with no gene match: 7. Germline CDR1 and CDR2: MDHEN and SYDVKM. The DNA for the CDR3 is TGTGCCAGCAGACCGGGCGGGAGCGCCTACAATGAGCAGTTCTTC. Translated, it gives CASRPGGSAYNEQFF.

The V and J genes are TRBV6-2 or TRBV6-3 and TRBJ2-6; TRBD1 is a possible D gene (6 bases). Germline V CDR1 and CDR2: MNHEY, SVGEGT. There are 15 residues in the CDR3. Trimming took off 7 bases at V and 2 bases at J, with 12 bases between the two ends. Here the CDR3 reads CASTHAGAGANVLTF. The CDR3 nucleotides read TGTGCCAGCACCCATGCAGGGGCTGGGGCCAACGTCCTGACTTTC.

This chain links TRBV24-1 with TRBJ2-3; 9 nucleotides match TRBD1. V lost 7 bases and J lost 0; bases outside the gene matches: 1. Germline CDR1 reads KGHDR; CDR2 reads SFDVKD. This CDR3 spans 14 amino acids. DNA of the CDR3: TGTGCCACCAGAGGACAGGGGAGCACAGATACGCAGTATTTT. As protein: CATRGQGSTDTQYF.